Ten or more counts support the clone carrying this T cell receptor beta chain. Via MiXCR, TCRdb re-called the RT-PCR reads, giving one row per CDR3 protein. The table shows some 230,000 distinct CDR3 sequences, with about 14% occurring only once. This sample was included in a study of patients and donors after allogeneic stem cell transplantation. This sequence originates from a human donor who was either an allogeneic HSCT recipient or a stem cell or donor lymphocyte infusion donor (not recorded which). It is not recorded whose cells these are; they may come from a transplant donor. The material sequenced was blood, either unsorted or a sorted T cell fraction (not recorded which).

CDR3 nucleotide sequence: TGCGCCAGCAGCGACCTCTACGAGCAGTACTTC. Translation: CASSDLYEQYF. The chain has TRBV5-1 and TRBJ2-7; no firm D call. V was clipped by 4 bases and J by 3 bases, with 5 bases between them. The CDR3 extends over 11 amino acids. CDR1 SGHRS and CDR2 YFSETQ come from the germline V gene.